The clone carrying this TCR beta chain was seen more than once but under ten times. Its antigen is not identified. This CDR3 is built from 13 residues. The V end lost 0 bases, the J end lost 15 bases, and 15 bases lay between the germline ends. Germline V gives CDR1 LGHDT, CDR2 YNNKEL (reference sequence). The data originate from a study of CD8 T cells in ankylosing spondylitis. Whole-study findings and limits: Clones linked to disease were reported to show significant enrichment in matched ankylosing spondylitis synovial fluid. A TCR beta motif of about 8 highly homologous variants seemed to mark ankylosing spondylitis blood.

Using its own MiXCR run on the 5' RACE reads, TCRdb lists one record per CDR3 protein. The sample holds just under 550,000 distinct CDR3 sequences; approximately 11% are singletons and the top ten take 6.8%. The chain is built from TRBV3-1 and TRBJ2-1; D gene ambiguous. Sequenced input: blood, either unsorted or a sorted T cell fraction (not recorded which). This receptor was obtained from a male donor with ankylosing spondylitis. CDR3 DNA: TGTGCCAGCAGCCAAGAGGATTTGCCCCTACCGTTCTTC. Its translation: CASSQEDLPLPFF.